Below are 32 T cell receptor beta chains sequenced from a single sample in a study of cytomegalovirus exposure and HLA in healthy donors. The PCR contained 60 Vbeta and 13 Jbeta primers. The protocol was immunoSEQ multiplex PCR, while the TCRdb copy is restricted to in-frame clones and leaves out a portion. The repertoire holds some 150,000 clones, with approximately 79% as singletons. The material sequenced was PBMCs. These TCRs come from a woman under 40 in good health and CMV-seronegative.

This chain joins TRBV7-3 and TRBJ2-7; 7 nucleotides match TRBD1. J gave up 5 bases and V 5 bases, and 9 bases lay outside the gene matches. The germline CDR1 and CDR2 sequences are SGHTA and FQGTGA. The CDR3 runs 14 residues. The CDR3 is CASSLRQGRNEQYF. In nucleotides, the CDR3 is TGTGCCAGCAGCCTTAGACAGGGAAGGAACGAGCAGTACTTC.

The V and J genes are TRBV5-6 and TRBJ2-7, with TRBD1 matching over 8 bases. The J segment lost 3 bases and the V segment lost 1 base, leaving 6 bases of the junction unmatched. Germline CDR1 and CDR2: SGHDT and YYEEEE. This CDR3 contains 15 residues. Here the CDR3 DNA reads TGTGCCAGCAGCTTGTTCCAGGGGGCCTACTACGAGCAGTACTTC. Translated, it gives CASSLFQGAYYEQYF.

The rearrangement joins TRBV18 to TRBJ2-3; 7 bases match TRBD2. V dropped 3 bases and J dropped 9; count of bases not matched to a gene: 15. CDR1 and CDR2 (germline): KGHSH, LQKENI. This CDR3 has 16 amino acids. The CDR3 nucleotides are TGTGCCAGCTCACCTGAACGGGAGGTCGGTTATTGGACGCAGTATTTT. This sequence encodes CASSPEREVGYWTQYF.

This chain links TRBV4-3 with TRBJ1-1; no clear D gene. The CDR3 loop spans 14 amino acids. V dropped 0 bases and J dropped 1 base, with 6 bases sitting between them. Germline assignment: CDR1 LGHNA and CDR2 YSLEER. CDR3 coding DNA: TGCGCCAGCAGCCAAGATGCGGGGAACACTGAAGCTTTCTTT. This codes for CASSQDAGNTEAFF.

The V gene is TRBV11-2, the J gene TRBJ1-1; D uncertain. CDR1 and CDR2 (germline): SGHAT, FQNNGV. Trimming left V 6 bases short and J 4 bases short, with 12 bases between. CDR3 size: 13 residues. This CDR3 reads CASRTGGGTEAFF. In DNA form, the CDR3 reads TGTGCCAGCAGGACGGGTGGAGGCACTGAAGCTTTCTTT.

The chain carries TRBV27 and TRBJ2-7, with D perhaps matching TRBD1 (5 bases). This CDR3 has 13 residues. The germline CDR1 and CDR2 sequences are MNHEY and SMNVEV (reference sequence). V was clipped by 0 bases and J by 9 bases, with 12 bases between them. This CDR3 reads CASSLSVDTPQYF. As DNA, the CDR3 is TGTGCCAGCAGTTTATCGGTGGACACGCCGCAGTACTTC.

This rearrangement joins TRBV29-1 to TRBJ1-6; no definite D call. Germline values: CDR1 SQVTM, CDR2 ANQGSEA. The CDR3 contains 11 residues. V was shortened by 3 bases and J by 14 bases, with 11 bases between the two germline ends. The CDR3: CSVDKGGTLHF. The CDR3 nucleotides are TGCAGCGTTGACAAGGGAGGAACCCTCCACTTT. Full variable domain (outside the CDR3, taken from reference TRBV29-1 and TRBJ1-6): SAVISQKPSRDICQRGTSLTIQCQVDSQVTMMFWYRQQPGQSLTLIATANQGSEATYESGFVIDKFPISRPNLTFSTLTVSNMSPEDSSIYLCSVDKGGTLHFGNGTRLTVT.

This chain connects TRBV30 to TRBJ2-2; D is undetermined. CDR3 length equals 15 residues. V was clipped by 1 base and J by 6 bases, with 15 bases between them. The germline gives CDR1 GTSNPN, CDR2 SVGIG (reference sequence). The CDR3, as DNA: TGTGCCTGGAGTGACCAAAAGAACCTAGCCGGGGAGCTGTTTTTT. Residues: CAWSDQKNLAGELFF.

The genes are TRBV5-6 and TRBJ1-5; 8 positions match TRBD1. Trimming removed 2 bases from V and 3 bases from J; junction bases left unmatched: 7. The V gene's germline CDR1 is SGHDT and CDR2 YYEEEE. The CDR3 has 16 amino acids. CDR3 loop: CASSFSGGYVNQPQHF. CDR3 bases: TGTGCCAGCAGCTTTTCAGGGGGCTATGTCAATCAGCCCCAGCATTTT.

The rearrangement joins TRBV11-2 to TRBJ2-5; 14 bases agree with TRBD2. Germline V gives CDR1 SGHAT, CDR2 FQNNGV. This CDR3 spans 16 amino acids. After removal of 2 bases from V and 4 bases from J, the junction contained 3 bases not matched to a gene. The CDR3 protein is CASSLLGLAGGETQYF. Here the CDR3 DNA reads TGTGCCAGCAGCTTACTCGGACTAGCGGGGGGAGAGACCCAGTACTTC.

The rearrangement joins TRBV2 to TRBJ1-4; D not resolved. V lost 8 bases, J lost 3 bases, and 10 bases lay in between. This CDR3 is 13 amino acids long. Germline V CDR1 and CDR2: SNHLY, FYNNEI. The CDR3 is CASWAIANEKLFF. CDR3 nucleotide sequence: TGTGCCAGCTGGGCTATAGCTAATGAAAAACTGTTTTTT. The entire variable domain, with the rest obtained from reference TRBV2 and TRBJ1-4, is as follows: EPEVTQTPSHQVTQMGQEVILRCVPISNHLYFYWYRQILGQKVEFLVSFYNNEISEKSEIFDDQFSVERPDGSNFTLKIRSTKLEDSAMYFCASWAIANEKLFFGSGTQLSVL.

This clone was observed a few times. The V and J genes are TRBV6-6 and TRBJ1-5; no clear D. V gave up 0 bases and J gave up 5 bases, with 8 bases separating them. The germline CDR1 and CDR2 sequences are MNHNY and SVGAGI (reference sequence). The CDR3 consists of 14 residues. CDR3 region: CASSYSIGDQPQHF. The CDR3 bases are TGTGCCAGCAGTTACTCGATAGGAGATCAGCCCCAGCATTTT.

V usage is TRBV11-2 and J usage is TRBJ2-3; a possible D gene is TRBD2 (6 bases). Germline CDR1 is SGHAT and CDR2 is FQNNGV. This CDR3 region has 16 residues. Trimming removed 2 bases from V and 2 bases from J, with 14 bases in between. CDR3 in DNA: TGTGCCAGCAGCTTAAGGGCTAGCGCTGTCACAGATACGCAGTATTTT. Protein: CASSLRASAVTDTQYF. The full variable domain, its missing parts supplied by reference TRBV11-2 and TRBJ2-3, is EAGVAQSPRYKIIEKRQSVAFWCNPISGHATLYWYQQILGQGPKLLIQFQNNGVVDDSQLPKDRFSAERLKGVDSTLKIQPAKLEDSAVYLCASSLRASAVTDTQYFGPGTRLTVL.

The chain joins TRBV4-2 to TRBJ2-5; 8 nucleotides match TRBD2. The J call is doubtful: the DNA matches TRBJ2-7 better. This CDR3 comprises 15 residues. Looked up from germline, CDR1 is LGHNA and CDR2 is YNFKEQ. CDR3 sequence reads: CASRRTGTRENEQYF. CDR3 coding DNA: TGTGCCAGCAGGCGGACCGGGACTAGAGAGAACGAGCAGTACTTC.

CDR3: CAWTEGGGETQYF. The CDR3 bases are TGTGCCTGGACGGAGGGCGGGGGGGAGACCCAGTACTTC. This chain uses TRBV30 with TRBJ2-5; 8 nucleotides line up with TRBD2. The CDR3 sequence is 13 residues long. V lost 4 bases and J lost 5; bases outside the gene matches: 6. Germline V gene sequence: CDR1 GTSNPN, CDR2 SVGIG (reference sequence).

The chain carries TRBV7-2 and TRBJ2-7; weak D call: TRBD2 (6 bases). The CDR3 runs 14 residues. Between the trimmed V and J ends, which lost 5 bases and 2 bases, there was a span of 13 bases. The V gene's germline CDR1 is SGHTA and CDR2 FQGNSA. The DNA for the CDR3 is TGTGCCAGCAGCCTCCGACGGGGGACCTACGAGCAGTACTTC. Protein product: CASSLRRGTYEQYF.

The V gene is TRBV5-4, the J gene TRBJ2-7; 10 positions match TRBD2. Germline V gives CDR1 SGHNT, CDR2 YYREEE (reference sequence). V was pared by 4 bases and J by 1 base, with 5 bases of the junction left unmatched. This CDR3 is built from 15 residues. The CDR3 sequence: CASSASSGSSYEQYF. In nucleotides, the CDR3 is TGTGCCAGCAGCGCCTCTAGCGGGAGTTCCTACGAGCAGTACTTC.

The chain uses TRBV9 and TRBJ2-7; D perhaps matches TRBD1 (6 bases). The CDR3 sequence is 15 residues long. Germline-derived CDR1 and CDR2 are SGDLS and YYNGEE. Trimming removed 0 bases at V and 0 bases at J, with 10 bases between. Here the CDR3 reads CASSVGQESSYEQYF. DNA for the CDR3: TGTGCCAGCAGCGTAGGACAGGAGTCCTCCTACGAGCAGTACTTC.

The genes are TRBV28 and TRBJ1-1; D is uncertain. The ends were cut back, 2 bases at V and 4 bases at J, with 11 bases in the middle. Per the germline V gene, CDR1 is MDHEN and CDR2 is SYDVKM. The length of the CDR3 is 14 residues. CDR3 in amino acids: CASSLEVGATEAFF. For the CDR3, the DNA is TGTGCCAGCAGTTTAGAAGTAGGAGCCACTGAAGCTTTCTTT.

There are a few counts of this clone. The chain recombines TRBV10-3 with TRBJ1-1; 8 bases map to TRBD1. Trimming at V came to 3 bases and at J to 4 bases, leaving 4 bases not matched to a gene. This CDR3 region has 14 residues. Germline loops: CDR1 ENHRY, CDR2 SYGVKD. The CDR3: CAISETTGATEAFF. For the CDR3, the DNA is TGTGCCATCAGTGAAACGACAGGGGCCACTGAAGCTTTCTTT.

V usage is TRBV28 and J usage is TRBJ1-5; 11 bases map to TRBD1. The germline V gene has CDR1 MDHEN and CDR2 SYDVKM. This CDR3 region has 16 residues. Trimming removed 6 bases from V and 6 bases from J; junction bases left unmatched: 10. The chain's CDR3 is CASRGDRGYLGQPQHF. The CDR3 DNA reads TGTGCCAGCAGGGGGGACAGGGGGTACCTCGGTCAGCCCCAGCATTTT.

The chain carries TRBV30 and TRBJ2-3, with 8 bases aligning to TRBD2. The CDR3 loop spans 15 amino acids. Germline V gene lookup returns CDR1 GTSNPN and CDR2 SVGIG (reference sequence). Unmatched junction bases numbered 3, after V lost 1 base and J lost 0 bases. The CDR3, as DNA: TGTGCCTGGAGTGCGGCGGGAGGTAGCACAGATACGCAGTATTTT. Residues: CAWSAAGGSTDTQYF.

The V and J genes are TRBV19 and TRBJ1-4; D uncertain. Between the trimmed V and J ends, which lost 7 bases and 10 bases, there was a span of 16 bases. Per the germline V gene, CDR1 is LNHDA and CDR2 is SQIVND (reference sequence). The CDR3 loop spans 13 amino acids. The CDR3 protein is CASKAPTIGKLFF. As DNA, the CDR3 is TGTGCCAGTAAAGCACCGACAATAGGAAAACTGTTTTTT.

The chain combines TRBV5-1 with TRBJ2-5; D gene ambiguous. The CDR3 runs 11 residues. From germline, CDR1 is SGHRS and CDR2 YFSETQ. Trimming left V 2 bases short and J 4 bases short, with 3 bases between. The DNA of the CDR3 is TGCGCCAGCAGCTTTAGAGAGACCCAGTACTTC. Translated: CASSFRETQYF.

The rearrangement uses TRBV30 and TRBJ2-3, with D possibly TRBD1 on 6 matching bases. CDR3 size: 14 residues. Trimming stripped 2 bases from V and 5 bases from J, with 14 bases between. In germline, CDR1 is GTSNPN, CDR2 SVGIG (reference sequence). CDR3 DNA: TGTGCCTGGAGTTCGAAACAGGGTCAAGATACGCAGTATTTT. This translates into CAWSSKQGQDTQYF.

The J gene is TRBJ2-5, the V gene TRBV19; maybe TRBD1 (6 bases). The CDR3 is 14 residues long. Trimming cost V 8 bases and J 3 bases, with 16 bases left between them. Germline CDR1 reads LNHDA; CDR2 reads SQIVND (reference sequence). The CDR3 nucleotides read TGTGCCAGTGCGCTCACAGGGTCCAAAGAGACCCAGTACTTC. This codes for CASALTGSKETQYF.

The chain is built from TRBV5-1 and TRBJ2-5; TRBD2 aligns across 10 bases. CDR3 length: 17 amino acids. The junction had 10 bases not matched to a gene; V was cut back by 1 base and J by 4 bases. Per the germline V gene, CDR1 is SGHRS and CDR2 is YFSETQ. CDR3 DNA: TGCGCCAGCAGCTTGTCGAGCGGGGGGGCTGTTGGAGAGACCCAGTACTTC. Amino acids: CASSLSSGGAVGETQYF.

The chain couples TRBV28 to TRBJ2-1; 9 nucleotides align to TRBD2. The germline CDR1 and CDR2 sequences are MDHEN and SYDVKM. V trimming: 7 bases; J trimming: 4 bases; junction bases outside the gene matches: 8. The CDR3 is 15 amino acids. This CDR3 reads CASMASGIRYNEQFF. The CDR3 DNA reads as TGTGCCAGCATGGCTAGCGGGATCCGTTACAATGAGCAGTTCTTC.

This clone was counted a single time. This specimen includes other DNA sequences encoding the same CDR3. The rearrangement links TRBV29-1 to TRBJ2-7, with 10 bases that match TRBD1. V lost 4 bases and J lost 3; bases outside the gene matches: 0. The CDR3 extends over 12 amino acids. CDR1 and CDR2 (germline): SQVTM, ANQGSEA. DNA for the CDR3: TGCAGCGTTGGGACAGGGGGCTACGAGCAGTACTTC. Translated, it gives CSVGTGGYEQYF.

CDR3 in DNA: TGTGCCAGCGAGACCGACAGATCCTACGAGCAGTACTTC. Residues: CASETDRSYEQYF. This chain connects TRBV25-1 to TRBJ2-7, with D perhaps TRBD1 (5 bases). V was pared by 8 bases and J by 1 base, with 12 bases between. The germline V gene has CDR1 MGHDK and CDR2 SYGVNS. This CDR3 has 13 residues.

The rearrangement links TRBV6-5 to TRBJ1-1; 10 positions agree with TRBD1. V was pared by 7 bases and J by 2 bases, with 4 bases of the junction left unmatched. The CDR3 spans 14 residues. Looked up from germline, CDR1 is MNHEY and CDR2 is SVGAGI. The CDR3 is CASTATGGNTEAFF. In DNA form, the CDR3 reads TGTGCCAGCACTGCGACAGGGGGCAACACTGAAGCTTTCTTT.

Here the CDR3 reads CASSWVGGGGNTIYF. CDR3 DNA: TGTGCCAGCAGCTGGGTCGGAGGCGGTGGAAACACCATATATTTT. The rearrangement joins TRBV7-2 to TRBJ1-3; D unresolved. Trimming left V 4 bases short and J 3 bases short, with 13 bases between. CDR3 length: 15 amino acids. The germline V gene encodes CDR1 SGHTA and CDR2 FQGNSA.